Described below is a single T cell receptor beta chain sequence and its context. No antigen is known for it. The sample holds no much larger clone one base away, and base qualities are not on file. The trial excluded patients who had a history of autoimmune disease or were on systemic immunosuppression. Peripheral blood for TCR sequencing was collected from all dose cohorts at baseline, on cycle 4 day 1, and on cycle 7 day 1. Samples were obtained from an open-label, multicenter, first-in-human phase I dose-escalation trial of ivuxolimab. Adults with locally advanced or metastatic head and neck squamous cell, hepatocellular, melanoma or renal cell carcinoma were enrolled in the trial. CD4+ and CD8+ T cells were sorted separately from peripheral blood before TCR sequencing. There are 15 amino acids in the CDR3, from cysteine to phenylalanine inclusive. Only the CDR3 DNA stays, 45 bases, in frame from base 1. CDR1 and CDR2, looked up from the germline V gene, are MNHEY and SVGAGI. V loses 5 bases at its end and J loses 3 bases; junction bases beyond the gene matches: 8.

These data belong to a study of OX40 agonist ivuxolimab in advanced cancers. Turning to the overall study: The costimulatory receptor OX40 (CD134) was targeted by ivuxolimab, a fully human IgG2 agonistic monoclonal antibody. In the dose-escalation cohort, 82.7% of patients were male, and the mean age was roughly 56 years with a range of roughly 20 to 80. Peripheral TCRbeta sequencing was intended to test whether TCR sequence diversity was altered and clonal T-cell expansion was caused by ivuxolimab. Partial responses occurred in three dose-escalation patients: two with cutaneous melanoma and one with hepatocellular carcinoma. The paper reports the monotherapy dose-escalation portion (N of about 51 patients) of the phase I ivuxolimab trial. Of the approximately 50 dose-escalation patients, hepatocellular carcinoma was present in roughly 19, melanoma in approximately 15, renal cell carcinoma in 9 and head and neck cancer in 9. Intravenous ivuxolimab was administered to patients every 2 weeks at six dose levels: 0.01, 0.1, 0.3, 1.5, 3 and 10 mg/kg. Prior anti-PD-1, anti-PD-L1 or anti-CTLA-4 therapy was permitted, and checkpoint inhibitors had been received by 40% to 50% of dose-escalation patients.

Genomic DNA was extracted from sorted cells for sequencing of the TCRbeta CDR3 region. TCRbeta CDR3 regions were sequenced using the immunoSEQ Assay. Held by TCRdb, this immuneACCESS table contains in-frame sequences only and omits some clones. Under half of the omission traces to an unresolved V gene where checked; the cause of the rest is unknown. Within this sample are tens of thousands of clones, with 75% to 90% of them counted one time only. Around 6.9% of the sample is in the top ten clones. Overall study results and their limits: On average, CD8+ T cells showed more expanded clones than CD4+ T cells after ivuxolimab. Low levels of normalized T-cell clonal expansion were also seen in some nonresponding patients. Antigen specificity was not determined for the clonally expanded peripheral T cells. In the 0.1-3.0 mg/kg groups, partial responders were among the patients with the lowest normalized peripheral clonal expansion, particularly in CD8+ T cells. At doses from 0.1 to 3.0 mg/kg, clonal expansion was seen in both CD4+ and CD8+ blood T cells between baseline and week 6.

The V and J segments used are TRBV6-5 and TRBJ2-7; TRBD1 matches 9 bases in the middle. The TCR was taken from an adult with an advanced solid tumor such as melanoma, head and neck, liver or kidney cancer. This material consisted of CD4+ or CD8+ T cells sorted from blood, taken in a trial of the OX40 agonist ivuxolimab. The CDR3 region reads CASSNAGQGYYEQYF. At the DNA level, the sequence is TGTGCCAGCAGTAACGCGGGACAGGGCTACTACGAGCAGTACTTC.